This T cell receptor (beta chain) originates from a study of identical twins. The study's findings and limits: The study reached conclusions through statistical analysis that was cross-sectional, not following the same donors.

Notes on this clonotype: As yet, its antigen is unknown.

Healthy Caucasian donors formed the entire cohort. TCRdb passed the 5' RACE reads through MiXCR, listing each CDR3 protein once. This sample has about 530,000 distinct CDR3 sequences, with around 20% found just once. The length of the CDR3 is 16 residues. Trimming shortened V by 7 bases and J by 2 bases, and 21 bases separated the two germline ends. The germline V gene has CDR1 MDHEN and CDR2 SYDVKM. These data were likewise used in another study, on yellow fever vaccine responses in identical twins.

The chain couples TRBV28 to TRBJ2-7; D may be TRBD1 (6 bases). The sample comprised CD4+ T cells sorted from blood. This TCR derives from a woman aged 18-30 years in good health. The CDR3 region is CASTSIGTPTPYEQYF. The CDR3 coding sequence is TGTGCCAGCACTTCTATCGGGACACCTACACCCTACGAGCAGTACTTC.